This T cell receptor (beta chain) is from a study of cytomegalovirus exposure and HLA in healthy donors. The CDR3 loop spans 14 amino acids. The junction had 0 bases not matched to a gene; V was cut back by 3 bases and J by 0 bases. Per germline, CDR1 GTSNPN and CDR2 SVGIG (reference sequence). This clone showed up just a few times. The antigen remains unidentified. Study-wide results and caveats: Through in vitro validation, a few CMV-associated chains were shown to be specific for CMV antigens. Despite most TCR sequences being rare, some public TCRs occurred in many donors. In the roughly 120 validation repertoires, a later analysis found that first-cohort TCR clusters tended to co-occur. Researchers counted roughly 150 TCR beta chains as cytomegalovirus-associated.

The assay was immunoSEQ multiplex PCR, and TCRdb's table has in-frame clones only and misses some. This table holds about 60,000 clones, over 90% found once. The TCR sequence derives from a woman aged 18-29 years in good health and CMV-seropositive. Source material: PBMCs. The chain is built from TRBV30 and TRBJ2-1, with TRBD2 matching over 9 bases. DNA of the CDR3: TGTGCCTGGAGGACTAGCGGCTCCTACAATGAGCAGTTCTTC. It encodes CAWRTSGSYNEQFF. The full variable domain, its missing parts supplied by reference TRBV30 and TRBJ2-1, is SQTIHQWPATLVQPVGSPLSLECTVEGTSNPNLYWYRQAAGRGLQLLFYSVGIGQISSEVPQNLSASRPQDRQFILSSKKLLLSDSGFYLCAWRTSGSYNEQFFGPGTRLTVL.